The 32 T cell receptor beta chains listed next were all sequenced from one sample in a study of blood T cell repertoires in COVID-19 (dated by TCRdb to 2019 to 2021). The library was produced with the immunoSEQ multiplex PCR assay. As stored in TCRdb, this immuneACCESS dataset retains in-frame rearrangements with V and J assigned. A fraction of the clones does not appear; measured against another copy, unresolved V genes explain less than half of the discrepancy, and the remainder lacks a known reason. The sample table lists under 80,000 clones, over 75% of them with a count of one. The ten largest clones represent around 6.3% of the sample. Material: peripheral blood. The receptor source for this set is a man aged 55-75 years with acute or convalescent COVID-19.

The V call is TRBV27, the J call TRBJ1-5; possibly TRBD1 for D (5 bases). Germline loops: CDR1 MNHEY, CDR2 SMNVEV (reference sequence). The CDR3 is 14 residues long. Deletions cut 3 bases from V and 5 bases from J, with 11 bases between. CDR3 DNA sequence: TGTGCCAGCAGTTTGCGGGGGGGGGATCAGCCCCAGCATTTT. Translated: CASSLRGGDQPQHF.

This chain uses TRBV7-8 with TRBJ2-7; 8 bases line up with TRBD1. The V gene end was trimmed by 1 base and the J gene end by 4 bases; junction bases not matched to a gene: 12. The CDR3 totals 17 residues. Per the germline V gene, CDR1 is SGHVS and CDR2 is FQNEAQ. The CDR3 sequence is CASSLGAGTGKKYEQYF. CDR3 nucleotide sequence: TGTGCCAGCAGCTTAGGGGCGGGGACAGGTAAAAAGTACGAGCAGTACTTC.

The gene calls are TRBV4-1 and TRBJ2-1; 7 bases are a match to TRBD2. CDR1 is MGHRA, CDR2 YSYEKL, per germline. V lost 0 bases, J lost 4 bases, and 3 bases stayed unmatched. There are 15 residues in the CDR3. The CDR3 bases are TGCGCCAGCAGCCAAGACCGCGGGGGATACAATGAGCAGTTCTTC. Residues: CASSQDRGGYNEQFF.

This clone was counted once. This chain connects TRBV14 to TRBJ1-6; 8 bases line up with TRBD1. V lost 4 bases to trimming and J lost 7 bases; unmatched junction nucleotides: 6. The CDR3 loop spans 15 amino acids. The germline gives CDR1 SGHDN, CDR2 FVKESK. In DNA, the CDR3 is TGTGCCAGCAGCCGCACGGGACAGGTCAATTCACCCCTCCACTTT. Translation gives CASSRTGQVNSPLHF.

The chain has TRBV9 and TRBJ1-4, with 11 bases that match TRBD1. The CDR3 sequence is 16 residues long. V lost 1 base, J lost 2 bases, and 1 base stayed unmatched. Germline values: CDR1 SGDLS, CDR2 YYNGEE. The CDR3 bases are TGTGCCAGCAGCGTAAGGACAGGGGGCACTAATGAAAAACTGTTTTTT. This gives the protein CASSVRTGGTNEKLFF.

In its sample, this clone was seen once. The gene calls are TRBV5-6 and TRBJ1-5; possibly TRBD1 for D (6 bases). The CDR3 is 18 residues long. Trimming pared 0 bases from V and 4 bases from J, leaving 20 bases between. CDR1 is SGHDT, CDR2 YYEEEE, per germline. The CDR3 DNA is TGTGCCAGCAGCTTGGCCCCTGGGACACTTACCCAGAATCAGCCCCAGCATTTT. This translates into CASSLAPGTLTQNQPQHF.

This sequence joins TRBV7-2 and TRBJ2-7; TRBD2 matches 8 bases. After removal of 1 base from V and 7 bases from J, the junction contained 9 bases not matched to a gene. This CDR3 has 15 residues. Germline values: CDR1 SGHTA, CDR2 FQGNSA. The CDR3 region has the DNA TGTGCCAGCAGCTTAGGTCAGCGGGGGCCTTGGGAGCAGTACTTC. It codes for CASSLGQRGPWEQYF.

This chain joins TRBV5-1 and TRBJ1-1; tentative D call: TRBD1 (6 bases). CDR1 and CDR2 (germline): SGHRS, YFSETQ. Trimming stripped 1 base from V and 7 bases from J, with 11 bases between. This CDR3 region has 13 residues. The CDR3, as DNA: TGCGCCAGCAGCTTGACCACAGGGCTTGAAGCTTTCTTT. This gives the protein CASSLTTGLEAFF.

The rearrangement uses TRBV5-1 and TRBJ2-3; D not certain. The V gene lost 4 bases and the J gene lost 1 base, with 7 bases spanning the gap. Germline CDR1 reads SGHRS; CDR2 reads YFSETQ. This CDR3 is 13 amino acids long. The CDR3 nucleotides read TGCGCCAGCAGCAATCCGGGCACAGATACGCAGTATTTT. It specifies CASSNPGTDTQYF.

The chain has TRBV13 and TRBJ2-3; 9 nucleotides agree with TRBD2. The CDR3 length is 16 residues. Germline assignment: CDR1 PRHDT and CDR2 FYEKMQ (reference sequence). The ends lost 1 base at V and 4 bases at J; junction bases unmatched: 6. The CDR3 DNA follows: TGTGCCAGCAGCTTAGTGGTAGCGGGGGAGGCAGATACGCAGTATTTT. Its protein product is CASSLVVAGEADTQYF.

This chain connects TRBV9 to TRBJ2-5; TRBD1 is a possible D gene (7 bases). V was clipped by 2 bases and J by 5 bases, with 13 bases between them. From germline, CDR1 is SGDLS and CDR2 YYNGEE. CDR3 size: 14 residues. CDR3 region: CASSVGGQSETQYF. DNA for the CDR3: TGTGCCAGCAGCGTGGGGGGACAGTCGGAGACCCAGTACTTC. The whole variable domain, filled in from reference TRBV9 and TRBJ2-5, reads DSGVTQTPKHLITATGQRVTLRCSPRSGDLSVYWYQQSLDQGLQFLIQYYNGEERAKGNILERFSAQQFPDLHSELNLSSLELGDSALYFCASSVGGQSETQYFGPGTRLLVL.

The genes are TRBV3-1 (or the pseudogene TRBV3-2) and TRBJ1-2; 9 positions agree with TRBD1. The CDR3 is 17 residues long. J lost 8 bases, V lost 4 bases, and 17 bases had no gene match. Germline CDR1 is LGHDT and CDR2 is YNNKEL (reference sequence). The CDR3 region has the DNA TGTGCCAGCAGCCCAGAGGTCCGGGACAGGGTTTTGAGGGGCTACACCTTC. This encodes CASSPEVRDRVLRGYTF.

The CDR3: CASSLRGIMNTEAFF. The CDR3 bases are TGCGCCAGCAGCTTGAGGGGCATCATGAACACTGAAGCTTTCTTT. The chain recombines TRBV5-1 with TRBJ1-1, with D perhaps matching TRBD1 (5 bases). This CDR3 spans 15 amino acids. V lost 1 base and J 0 bases, leaving 10 bases between the germline ends. Germline V CDR1 and CDR2: SGHRS, YFSETQ.

This clone was observed a few times. V and J are TRBV3-1 (or the pseudogene TRBV3-2) and TRBJ1-2; no reliable D call. Germline V lookup: CDR1 LGHDT, CDR2 YNNKEL (reference sequence). V lost 4 bases and J lost 6, with 12 bases in between. This CDR3 region has 13 residues. The CDR3 DNA reads as TGTGCCAGCAGCCCGTACAGTTCAGATGGCTACACCTTC. This codes for CASSPYSSDGYTF.

V gene TRBV19 combines with J gene TRBJ2-2, with TRBD1 matching over 7 bases. Trimming removed 5 bases from V and 4 bases from J; junction bases left unmatched: 4. The CDR3 length is 14 residues. CDR1 is LNHDA, CDR2 SQIVND, per germline (reference sequence). CDR3 bases: TGTGCCAGTAGTGCCCGGACAGGCACCGGGGAGCTGTTTTTT. It specifies CASSARTGTGELFF. The full variable domain, completed using reference TRBV19 and TRBJ2-2, is DGGITQSPKYLFRKEGQNVTLSCEQNLNHDAMYWYRQDPGQGLRLIYYSQIVNDFQKGDIAEGYSVSREKKESFPLTVTSAQKNPTAFYLCASSARTGTGELFFGEGSRLTVL.

This clone was observed a handful of times. The rearrangement uses TRBV30 and TRBJ2-7; D is possibly TRBD1 (6 bases). This CDR3 region has 16 residues. The germline V and J ends were trimmed by 4 bases and 3 bases, with 22 bases remaining between them. Germline lookup yields CDR1 GTSNPN and CDR2 SVGIG (reference sequence). The CDR3 DNA reads as TGTGCCTGGATAAGGGCGCCAGCAGGGGAACTCTACGAGCAGTACTTC. This encodes CAWIRAPAGELYEQYF.

This chain joins TRBV4-3 and TRBJ1-1; 8 bases line up with TRBD1. Germline V CDR1 and CDR2: LGHNA, YSLEER. With V trimmed by 2 bases and J by 2 bases, 4 bases remained unmatched. There are 15 residues in the CDR3. The CDR3 sequence: CASSQPDRDNTEAFF. The CDR3 region has the DNA TGCGCCAGCAGCCAACCGGACAGGGATAACACTGAAGCTTTCTTT.

The chain carries TRBV5-5 and TRBJ2-1, with 10 bases matching TRBD1. J gave up 8 bases and V 4 bases, and 9 bases lay outside the gene matches. CDR1 and CDR2 from the germline V gene are SGHKS and YYEKEE (reference sequence). The CDR3 runs 15 residues. In nucleotides, the CDR3 is TGTGCCAGCAGCCCGGACGGGACAGGGGACCATGAGCAGTTCTTC. Residues: CASSPDGTGDHEQFF.

The chain links TRBV29-1 to TRBJ1-2; possible D gene TRBD1, 6 bases. Per the germline V gene, CDR1 is SQVTM and CDR2 is ANQGSEA. V was shortened by 5 bases and J by 4 bases, with 17 bases between the two germline ends. The CDR3 totals 14 residues. The CDR3 DNA is TGCAGCGTTCGTGAAGGGTCAGGGGCCTATGGCTACACCTTC. Encoded protein: CSVREGSGAYGYTF.

This clone has just one count. The V and J genes are TRBV18 and TRBJ2-5; 8 bases match TRBD1. Germline V gene data show CDR1 as KGHSH and CDR2 as LQKENI. After removal of 5 bases from V and 5 bases from J, the junction contained 4 bases not matched to a gene. This CDR3 spans 13 amino acids. The CDR3 nucleotides read TGTGCCAGCTCAGGACAGGGAAGGGAGACCCAGTACTTC. Translating it yields CASSGQGRETQYF.

The chain links TRBV4-3 to TRBJ2-3; tentative D call: TRBD2 (6 bases). The CDR3 has 16 residues. Germline loops: CDR1 LGHNA, CDR2 YSLEER. The V end lost 0 bases, the J end lost 3 bases, and 13 bases lay between the germline ends. The CDR3 sequence: CASSQDRRDRTDTQYF. DNA of the CDR3: TGCGCCAGCAGCCAAGATCGGAGGGATCGGACAGATACGCAGTATTTT.

The rearrangement uses TRBV5-8 and TRBJ2-7; D possibly corresponds to TRBD2 (8 bases). Germline CDR1 reads SGHTS; CDR2 reads YDEGEE. The CDR3 contains 18 residues. V lost 0 bases, J lost 5 bases, and 24 bases lay in between. CDR3 sequence reads: CASSLAGRAMTGLNEQYF. CDR3 DNA: TGTGCCAGCAGCTTGGCCGGGAGGGCGATGACAGGGCTAAACGAGCAGTACTTC.

The chain employs TRBV9 and TRBJ2-5; D may be TRBD1 (5 bases). The CDR3 covers 14 residues. Trimming removed 0 bases at V and 7 bases at J, with 13 bases between. Germline CDR1 SGDLS, CDR2 YYNGEE. CDR3 region: CASSVEGSQGTQYF. DNA for the CDR3: TGTGCCAGCAGCGTAGAGGGTAGCCAGGGGACCCAGTACTTC. Full variable domain (missing parts from reference TRBV9 and TRBJ2-5): DSGVTQTPKHLITATGQRVTLRCSPRSGDLSVYWYQQSLDQGLQFLIQYYNGEERAKGNILERFSAQQFPDLHSELNLSSLELGDSALYFCASSVEGSQGTQYFGPGTRLLVL.

CDR3 loop: CASSALGAGANVLTF. CDR3 nucleotides: TGTGCCAGCAGTGCCCTCGGGGCTGGGGCCAACGTCCTGACTTTC. This chain uses TRBV7-9 with TRBJ2-6, with D possibly being TRBD2 (5 bases). The CDR3 length is 15 residues. Germline assignment: CDR1 SEHNR and CDR2 FQNEAQ (reference sequence). Trimming left V 6 bases short and J 2 bases short, with 11 bases between.

The V and J genes are TRBV7-2 and TRBJ1-5; perhaps TRBD1 as D (5 bases). V was clipped by 5 bases and J by 7 bases, with 12 bases between them. The CDR3 runs to 13 residues. Germline CDR1 SGHTA, CDR2 FQGNSA. The CDR3 reads CASSQTGGQPQHF. The CDR3 coding sequence is TGTGCCAGCAGCCAAACAGGTGGACAGCCCCAGCATTTT.

The J gene is TRBJ1-3, the V gene TRBV18, with D unresolved. The CDR3 covers 14 residues. Germline lookup yields CDR1 KGHSH and CDR2 LQKENI. Trimming shortened V by 2 bases and J by 2 bases, and 7 bases separated the two germline ends. The CDR3 here is CASSPMETGNTIYF. CDR3 coding DNA: TGTGCCAGCTCACCAATGGAGACTGGAAACACCATATATTTT.

Here the CDR3 reads CATSRDFPGQELFF. The CDR3 coding sequence is TGTGCCACCAGCAGAGATTTCCCGGGACAGGAACTGTTTTTT. V gene TRBV15 combines with J gene TRBJ1-4; 8 nucleotides align to TRBD1. Germline assignment: CDR1 LNHNV and CDR2 YYDKDF (reference sequence). The CDR3 sequence is 14 residues long. V lost 0 bases to trimming and J lost 12 bases; unmatched junction nucleotides: 6.

The chain employs TRBV5-5 and TRBJ1-1; D is uncertain. CDR3 size: 11 residues. Trimming removed 0 bases at V and 7 bases at J, with 4 bases between. CDR1 and CDR2 (germline): SGHKS, YYEKEE (reference sequence). For the CDR3, the DNA is TGTGCCAGCAGCTTGGGCGGTGAAGCTTTCTTT. Amino acid sequence: CASSLGGEAFF.

This sequence joins TRBV18 and TRBJ1-5; 8 bases map to TRBD1. Per the germline V gene, CDR1 is KGHSH and CDR2 is LQKENI. CDR3 length: 16 amino acids. V trimming: 6 bases; J trimming: 1 base; junction bases outside the gene matches: 8. CDR3 in DNA: TGTGCCAGCTCTTCCACAGGGGGTGGAAGCAATCAGCCCCAGCATTTT. It is translated as CASSSTGGGSNQPQHF.

The genes are TRBV9 and TRBJ1-5; D is unresolved. The CDR3 has 14 residues. Germline CDR1 and CDR2: SGDLS and YYNGEE. V dropped 3 bases and J dropped 6 bases, with 13 bases sitting between them. The CDR3 DNA follows: TGTGCCAGCAGCGCAACACCAAGAGGTCAGCCCCAGCATTTT. Translation gives CASSATPRGQPQHF.

The V call is TRBV6-2 or TRBV6-3, the J call TRBJ2-1, with 8 positions matching TRBD2. This CDR3 is 18 amino acids long. CDR1 is MNHEY and CDR2 is SVGEGT in the germline V gene. V shed 3 bases, J shed 4 bases, and the junction held 14 bases outside the gene matches. The CDR3 coding sequence is TGTGCCAGCAGTTATACCAGCGGGGGCTCCCTAAATTACAATGAGCAGTTCTTC. It codes for CASSYTSGGSLNYNEQFF.

CDR3 bases: TGTGCCAGCAGCCAAGATACAGGCACTGAAGCTTTCTTT. Translated, it gives CASSQDTGTEAFF. J is TRBJ1-1 and V is TRBV14, with D perhaps matching TRBD1 (5 bases). CDR3 length: 13 residues. Germline V lookup: CDR1 SGHDN, CDR2 FVKESK. V dropped 0 bases and J dropped 4 bases, with 6 bases sitting between them.